A selection of T cell receptor beta chains follows, all from one sample in a study of T cells in Graves' hyperthyroidism and ophthalmopathy. One entry per CDR3 protein results from TCRdb running MiXCR on the multiplex PCR reads. The table shows under 400,000 distinct CDR3 sequences, with 16% occurring only once. Sample: blood. The receptors here all came from a man aged 30-40 years with Graves' hyperthyroidism. Both conserved end residues are part of each CDR3. D genes are given only for firm matches. The size of a clone is reported for some rows only, either as once, few or many, or as a class for expanded clones.

CDR3 DNA	CDR3 protein	J gene	V gene	D gene	clone size
TGTGCCAGCTCACCGGGACAAACTTCCACTGAAGCTTTCTTT	CASSPGQTSTEAFF	TRBJ1-1	TRBV18	NA	many
TGTGCCAATCAACAGGGAAACACCGGGGAGCTGTTTTTT	CANQQGNTGELFF	TRBJ2-2	TRBV6-1	NA	many
TGTGCCAGCAGCCGATATAGCAATCAGCCCCAGCATTTT	CASSRYSNQPQHF	TRBJ1-5	TRBV3-1	NA	many
TGTGCCACCAGTACCCTGAACAATGAGCAGTTCTTC	CATSTLNNEQFF	TRBJ2-1	TRBV24-1	NA	many
TGTGCCAGCTCATCGCTGGACGGCTCCTACAATGAGCAGTTCTTC	CASSSLDGSYNEQFF	TRBJ2-1	TRBV18	NA	many
TGCAGCGTTGAAATCGTAGGGATCGGCCTAGCCAAAAACATTCAGTACTTC	CSVEIVGIGLAKNIQYF	TRBJ2-4	TRBV29-1	NA	many
TGCGCCAGCGCACGAGGTACCCAGGGGGCAGATACGCAGTATTTT	CASARGTQGADTQYF	TRBJ2-3	TRBV5-1	TRBD1	many
TGCGCCAGCAGCTTGGGACAGAAAGCGGAGCAGTACTTC	CASSLGQKAEQYF	TRBJ2-7	TRBV5-1	NA	few
TGTGCCACCACCCCGACAGGGTCCGGGGAGCTGTTTTTT	CATTPTGSGELFF	TRBJ2-2	TRBV15	TRBD1	NA
TGTGCCAGCAGCTTAAATGGGGGTAGCGGGGGGGTATGGTTCTTC	CASSLNGGSGGVWFF	TRBJ2-1	TRBV7-2	TRBD2	many
TGTGCCAGCAGCTGGGGACAGCCCTACGAGCAGTACTTC	CASSWGQPYEQYF	TRBJ2-7	TRBV11-2	TRBD1	many
TGTGCCAGCTCACCACCCGACAGATACTACAATGAGCAGTTCTTC	CASSPPDRYYNEQFF	TRBJ2-1	TRBV18	NA	NA
TGCGCCAGCAAAGGACTAGCGGGAGGGCCGGGAGATACGCAGTATTTT	CASKGLAGGPGDTQYF	TRBJ2-3	TRBV5-1	TRBD2	NA
TGTGCCAGCAGCTCACCGGACCGACCTTACGAGCAGTACTTC	CASSSPDRPYEQYF	TRBJ2-7	TRBV7-3	NA	many
TGTGCCAGCAGTGAAGGGGGTCATAGGAACGGCTACACCTTC	CASSEGGHRNGYTF	TRBJ1-2	TRBV2	NA	many
TGTGCCAGCAGCCAAGAGTCAAGAACTGAAGCTTTCTTT	CASSQESRTEAFF	TRBJ1-1	TRBV3-1	NA	many
TGTGCCAGCAGCTTAGCGGGGGTTTCCCAGCCCCAGCATTTT	CASSLAGVSQPQHF	TRBJ1-5	TRBV7-9	NA	NA